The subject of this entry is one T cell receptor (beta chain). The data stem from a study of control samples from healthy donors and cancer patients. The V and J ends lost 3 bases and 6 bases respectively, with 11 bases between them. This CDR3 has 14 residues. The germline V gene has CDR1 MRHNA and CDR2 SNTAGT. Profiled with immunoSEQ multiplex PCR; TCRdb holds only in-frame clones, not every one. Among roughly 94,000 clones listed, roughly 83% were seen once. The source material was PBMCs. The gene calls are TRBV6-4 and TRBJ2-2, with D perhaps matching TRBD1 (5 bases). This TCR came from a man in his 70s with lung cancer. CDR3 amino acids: CASSEGPAAGELFF. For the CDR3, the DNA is TGTGCCAGCAGTGAGGGGCCAGCCGCCGGGGAGCTGTTTTTT.